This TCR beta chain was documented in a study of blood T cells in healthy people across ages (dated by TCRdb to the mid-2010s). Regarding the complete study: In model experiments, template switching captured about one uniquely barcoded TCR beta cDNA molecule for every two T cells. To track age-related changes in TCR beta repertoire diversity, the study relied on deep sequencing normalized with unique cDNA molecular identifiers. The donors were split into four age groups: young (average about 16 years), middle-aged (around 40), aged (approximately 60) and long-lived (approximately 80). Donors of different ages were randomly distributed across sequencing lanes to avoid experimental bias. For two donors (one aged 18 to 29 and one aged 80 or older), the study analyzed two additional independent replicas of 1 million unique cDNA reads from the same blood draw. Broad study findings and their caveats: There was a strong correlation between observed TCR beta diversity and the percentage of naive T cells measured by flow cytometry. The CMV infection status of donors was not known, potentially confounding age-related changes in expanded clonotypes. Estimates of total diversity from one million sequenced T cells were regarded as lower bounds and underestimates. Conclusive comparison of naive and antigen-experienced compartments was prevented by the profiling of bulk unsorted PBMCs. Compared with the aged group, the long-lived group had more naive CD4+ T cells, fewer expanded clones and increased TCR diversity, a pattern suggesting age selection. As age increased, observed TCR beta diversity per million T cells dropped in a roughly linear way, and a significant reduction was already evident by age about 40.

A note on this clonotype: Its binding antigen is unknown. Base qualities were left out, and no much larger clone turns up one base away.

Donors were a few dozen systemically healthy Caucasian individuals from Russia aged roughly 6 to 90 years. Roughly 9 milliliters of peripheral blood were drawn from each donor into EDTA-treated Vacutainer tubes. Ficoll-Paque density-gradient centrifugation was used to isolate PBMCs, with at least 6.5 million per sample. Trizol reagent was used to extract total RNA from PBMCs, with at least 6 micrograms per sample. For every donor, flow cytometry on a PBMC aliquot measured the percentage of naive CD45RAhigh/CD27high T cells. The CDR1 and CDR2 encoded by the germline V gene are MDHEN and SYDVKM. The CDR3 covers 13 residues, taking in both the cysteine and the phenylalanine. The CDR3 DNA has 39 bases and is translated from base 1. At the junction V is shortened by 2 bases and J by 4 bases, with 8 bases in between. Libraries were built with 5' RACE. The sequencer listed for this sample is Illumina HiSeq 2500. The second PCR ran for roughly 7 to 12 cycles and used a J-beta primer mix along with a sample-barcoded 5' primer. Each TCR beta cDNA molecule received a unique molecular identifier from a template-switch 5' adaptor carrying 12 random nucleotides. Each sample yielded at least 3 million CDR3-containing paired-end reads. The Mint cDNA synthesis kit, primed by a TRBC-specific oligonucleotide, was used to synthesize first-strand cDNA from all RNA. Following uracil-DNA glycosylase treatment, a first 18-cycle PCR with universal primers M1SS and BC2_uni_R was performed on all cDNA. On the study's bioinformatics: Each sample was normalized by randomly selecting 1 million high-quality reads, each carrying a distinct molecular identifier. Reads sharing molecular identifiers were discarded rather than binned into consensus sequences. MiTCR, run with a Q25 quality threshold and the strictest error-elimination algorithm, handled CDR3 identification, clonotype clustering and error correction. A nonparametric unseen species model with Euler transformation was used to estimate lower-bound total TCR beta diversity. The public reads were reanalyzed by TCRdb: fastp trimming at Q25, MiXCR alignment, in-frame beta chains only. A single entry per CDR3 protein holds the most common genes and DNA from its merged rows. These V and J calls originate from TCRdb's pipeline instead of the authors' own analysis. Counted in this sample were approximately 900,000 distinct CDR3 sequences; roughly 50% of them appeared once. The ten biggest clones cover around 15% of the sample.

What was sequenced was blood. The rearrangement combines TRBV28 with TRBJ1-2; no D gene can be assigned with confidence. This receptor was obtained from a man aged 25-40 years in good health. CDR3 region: CASSLSLSYGYTF. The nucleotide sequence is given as TGTGCCAGCAGTTTAAGCCTATCCTATGGCTACACCTTC.